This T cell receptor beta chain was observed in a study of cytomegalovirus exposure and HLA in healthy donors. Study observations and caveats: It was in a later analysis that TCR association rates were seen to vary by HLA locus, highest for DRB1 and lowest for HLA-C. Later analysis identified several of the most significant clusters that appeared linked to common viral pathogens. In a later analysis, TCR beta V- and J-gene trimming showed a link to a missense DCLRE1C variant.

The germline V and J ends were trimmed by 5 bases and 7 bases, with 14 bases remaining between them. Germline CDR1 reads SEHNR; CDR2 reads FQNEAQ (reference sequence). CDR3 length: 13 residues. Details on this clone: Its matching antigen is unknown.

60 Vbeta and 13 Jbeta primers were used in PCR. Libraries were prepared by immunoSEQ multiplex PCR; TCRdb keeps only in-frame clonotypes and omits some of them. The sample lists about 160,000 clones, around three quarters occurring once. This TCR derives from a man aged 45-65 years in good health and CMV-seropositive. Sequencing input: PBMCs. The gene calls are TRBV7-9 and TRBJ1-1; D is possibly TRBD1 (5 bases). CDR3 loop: CASSPFGGNEAFF. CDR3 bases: TGTGCCAGCAGCCCCTTCGGGGGGAATGAAGCTTTCTTT.